A few counts support the clone carrying this T cell receptor beta chain. The target antigen is unknown. The source of the sample is a study of post-analysis software for immune sequencing data. About the research overall: Disease courses included relapsing-remitting, secondary progressive and progressive-relapsing multiple sclerosis. General study results and limits: TRBV5-6, TRBV5-1 and TRBV20-1 belonged to a set of about five TRBV segments that were more frequent in patients than controls. A significant reduction in normalized Chao1 diversity was observed in multiple sclerosis patients versus controls. Samples sharing a preparation batch grouped tightly together when assessed by F measure.

The V end lost 2 bases, the J end lost 2 bases, and 6 bases lay between the germline ends. The CDR3 length is 13 residues. CDR1 is MNHNS, CDR2 SASEGT, per germline. Unique molecular identifiers were present in the TCR beta cDNA libraries. About 460,000 cDNA molecules were obtained from 1 to 10 million T cells. TCRdb re-called the PCR reads with MiXCR, one entry per CDR3 protein. The table has fewer than 700,000 distinct CDR3 sequences, roughly 47% seen once; the top ten hold about 1.5%. J is TRBJ1-2 and V is TRBV6-1; D is undetermined. Sequenced: blood. The TCR originated in a girl aged 5-17 years with multiple sclerosis. CDR3 DNA sequence: TGTGCCAGCAGTGAATCGGACAACTATGGCTACACCTTC. This encodes CASSESDNYGYTF.